The rows below give T cell receptor beta chains drawn from one sample of a study of CD8 T cells in ankylosing spondylitis. TCRdb reprocessed the 5' RACE reads via MiXCR and lists one record per CDR3 protein. The sample lists around 490,000 distinct CDR3 sequences, over 4% occurring once. What was sequenced was blood, either unsorted or a sorted T cell fraction (not recorded which). The source of these receptors is a male donor with ankylosing spondylitis. Each CDR3 is given with its conserved first and last residue.

v_gene,j_gene,len,CDR3aa
TRBV7-8,TRBJ2-1,16,CASSSGTSGRYGEQFF
TRBV7-9,TRBJ1-1,13,CATKTGDQSEAFF
TRBV7-2,TRBJ1-4,15,CASSLFRAGGEKLFF
TRBV5-1,TRBJ2-1,19,CASSFGLAGVSSSYNEQFF
TRBV7-3,TRBJ2-5,15,CASRAGGSYQETQYF
TRBV4-3,TRBJ1-6,15,CASSLRGGEESPLHF
TRBV5-6,TRBJ1-2,15,CASSFGQVLNYGYTF
TRBV29-1,TRBJ1-1,12,CSVPLGNTEAFF
TRBV12-3/TRBV12-4,TRBJ1-2,14,CASSLNSASYGYTF
TRBV20-1,TRBJ2-7,15,CSARDPLDFSYEQYF
TRBV29-1,TRBJ2-1,11,CSVGGSGEQFF
TRBV20-1,TRBJ2-7,14,CSALSGRGPYEQYF
TRBV20-1,TRBJ1-6,17,CSARGRDRGTYNSPLHF
TRBV20-1,TRBJ2-7,12,CSARGWLDEQYF
TRBV7-9,TRBJ2-5,12,CASSPSKETQYF
TRBV7-8,TRBJ1-1,13,CASSFHRASEAFF
TRBV11-2,TRBJ2-5,17,CASSLEGRVSVQETQYF
TRBV6-5,TRBJ2-7,13,CASSFGQGFRQYF
TRBV7-9,TRBJ2-7,14,CASSLSRTLDEQYF
TRBV9,TRBJ2-2,17,CASSPRGLAGTSGELFF
TRBV7-2,TRBJ2-7,13,CASSFGHGYEQYF
TRBV4-3,TRBJ2-4,15,CASSQEPISENIQYF
TRBV7-9,TRBJ2-5,13,CASSPRAVETQYF
TRBV20-1,TRBJ1-3,11,CSASIGNTIYF
TRBV20-1,TRBJ2-2,14,CSARTRGNTGELFF
TRBV10-3,TRBJ2-7,16,CAISRGGRTSSYEQYF
TRBV28,TRBJ2-7,15,CASSLTSENYYEQYF
TRBV12-3/TRBV12-4,TRBJ2-1,12,CASSQSGTEQFF
TRBV6-5,TRBJ1-6,15,CASSYIDREFSPLHF
TRBV6-1,TRBJ1-2,13,CASRRGGNYGYTF
TRBV5-1,TRBJ2-6,13,CASRDPGANVLTF
TRBV12-3/TRBV12-4,TRBJ1-5,17,CASSLGFQVRSNQPQHF
TRBV28,TRBJ2-7,15,CASTGHGDGSYEQYF
TRBV4-3,TRBJ2-7,13,CASSQVGGDEQYF
TRBV5-1,TRBJ2-1,15,CASSKYRAAGNEQFF
TRBV4-1,TRBJ1-6,15,CASSQVGLRDSPLHF
TRBV29-1,TRBJ1-2,16,CSVASRYTGNPDGYTF
TRBV20-1,TRBJ2-7,14,CSARVTSGIYEQYF
TRBV7-2,TRBJ1-5,16,CASSSLQGLGNQPQHF
TRBV29-1,TRBJ2-7,13,CSVGQGHSYEQYF
TRBV28,TRBJ2-2,14,CASGYQGVTGELFF
TRBV27,TRBJ2-2,15,CASSQWGRAGGELFF
TRBV15,TRBJ1-1,17,CATSRGGTGAKNTEAFF
TRBV20-1,TRBJ2-7,14,CSASRGGQTYEQYF
TRBV20-1,TRBJ1-5,12,CSAADGNQPQHF